The entry below describes one T cell receptor (beta chain). Cohort allocation depended upon clinical history that participants reported. These data originate in a study of blood T cell repertoires in COVID-19. Overall study context: Material from acute and convalescent COVID-19 was sourced from the United States, Italy and Spain.

As processed by the authors: Estimation of nucleated cell counts was performed using reference gene primer amplification. The assay was immunoSEQ multiplex PCR, and TCRdb's table has in-frame clones only and misses some. The V and J calls and clone size are taken from that table; D and trimming were inferred from the DNA. The sample has fewer than 500,000 clones, nearly 90% seen once. The CDR3 spans 14 residues. The V end was cut by 0 bases, the J end by 2 bases, with 8 bases between. The germline CDR1 and CDR2 sequences are SGDLS and YYNGEE. The chain carries TRBV9 and TRBJ2-5, with D unclear. This clonotype originated in a woman aged 18-30 years with acute COVID-19. The sequencing input was PBMCs or T cells enriched from blood (not recorded which). CDR3 sequence reads: CASSVATHQETQYF. The CDR3 region has the DNA TGTGCCAGCAGCGTAGCTACTCATCAAGAGACCCAGTACTTC.